Presented here are 29 T cell receptor beta chains from one specimen sequenced in a study of shared clonotypes between healthy human individuals. This table comes from immunoSEQ multiplex PCR, and its TCRdb copy is limited to in-frame clones, with some not included. The data contain 1.5 million to 1.9 million clones, 98% of them singletons. Sample: naive CD4+ T cells sorted from blood. Documented subset: CD45RA+ positively selected. The receptors originated from a young man in good health.

The chain has TRBV2 and TRBJ2-2, with D possibly TRBD2 on 6 matching bases. Trimming took off 8 bases at V and 5 bases at J, with 21 bases between the two ends. CDR1 and CDR2 from the germline V gene are SNHLY and FYNNEI. This CDR3 is 16 amino acids long. CDR3: CASGGASTRGTGELFF. The CDR3 DNA is TGTGCCAGCGGAGGGGCTAGCACTCGGGGAACCGGGGAGCTGTTTTTT.

This chain links TRBV5-8 with TRBJ2-6; 8 bases line up with TRBD1. V shed 2 bases and J 2 bases; nucleotides not matched to a gene: 6. Germline V gene sequence: CDR1 SGHTS, CDR2 YDEGEE. This CDR3 has 17 amino acids. The CDR3 protein is CASSLGQGAPGANVLTF. The CDR3 DNA reads TGTGCCAGCAGCTTAGGGCAGGGGGCCCCTGGGGCCAACGTCCTGACTTTC.

The chain uses TRBV6-5 and TRBJ1-1, with TRBD1 as a possible D gene (5 bases). Per germline, CDR1 MNHEY and CDR2 SVGAGI. The CDR3 loop spans 14 amino acids. Trimming took off 6 bases at V and 4 bases at J, with 15 bases between the two ends. CDR3 sequence: CASRETVLRTEAFF. The CDR3 nucleotides are TGTGCCAGCAGGGAGACAGTTCTGCGCACTGAAGCTTTCTTT.

The V call is TRBV4-2, the J call TRBJ2-1; tentatively, D is TRBD2 (5 bases). Germline-derived CDR1 and CDR2 are LGHNA and YNFKEQ. This CDR3 has 16 residues. V lost 4 bases to trimming and J lost 10 bases, with 23 bases between them. The CDR3 DNA is TGTGCCAGCAGCCGAACTGAAACGGGAACTCATTTGGAGCAGTTCTTC. As protein: CASSRTETGTHLEQFF.

The DNA for the CDR3 is TGTGCCAGCAGCTACGGGACGAATTACAATGAGCAGTTCTTC. Translated: CASSYGTNYNEQFF. The chain couples TRBV7-2 to TRBJ2-1; D might be TRBD1 or TRBD2, each matching 5 bases. V was clipped by 4 bases and J by 4 bases, with 11 bases between them. Germline V gene lookup returns CDR1 SGHTA and CDR2 FQGNSA. CDR3 length: 14 residues.

V and J are TRBV18 and TRBJ1-5; D is undetermined. The CDR3 spans 15 residues. Trimming removed 2 bases from V and 3 bases from J, with 11 bases in between. In germline, CDR1 is KGHSH, CDR2 LQKENI. The CDR3, as DNA: TGTGCCAGCTCACCAGGGGTAGGGTACAATCAGCCCCAGCATTTT. Translation: CASSPGVGYNQPQHF.

The V gene is TRBV2, the J gene TRBJ2-3; weak D call: TRBD1 (5 bases). Germline CDR1 reads SNHLY; CDR2 reads FYNNEI. CDR3 length equals 13 residues. V was pared by 8 bases and J by 3 bases, with 12 bases between. The CDR3 DNA follows: TGTGCCAGCGGGGCAGAGCAGACAGATACGCAGTATTTT. Amino acid sequence: CASGAEQTDTQYF.

Only one count was recorded for this clone. Here the CDR3 DNA reads TGTGCCAGCAGCTTGGACACAGGGGGCGCAGGTGAAAAACTGTTTTTT. Its protein is CASSLDTGGAGEKLFF. The chain uses TRBV5-4 and TRBJ1-4, with 9 bases matching TRBD1. Looked up from germline, CDR1 is SGHNT and CDR2 is YYREEE (reference sequence). The junction had 7 bases not matched to a gene; V was cut back by 0 bases and J by 7 bases. The CDR3 is made up of 16 amino acids.

The V gene is TRBV4-1, the J gene TRBJ2-7, with 11 bases aligning to TRBD2. CDR1 MGHRA and CDR2 YSYEKL come from the germline V gene. The V segment lost 8 bases and the J segment 5 bases; nucleotides outside the gene matches: 8. The CDR3 consists of 14 residues. In DNA, the CDR3 is TGCGCCAGCTCCCATAGCGGGAGGGCCCACGAGCAGTACTTC. Its protein product is CASSHSGRAHEQYF.

The chain links TRBV28 to TRBJ2-4; the match to TRBD2 covers 7 bases. This CDR3 contains 16 residues. Germline-derived CDR1 and CDR2 are MDHEN and SYDVKM. The junction had 7 bases not matched to a gene; V was cut back by 4 bases and J by 1 base. CDR3 residues: CASSSLGGPAKNIQYF. For the CDR3, the DNA is TGTGCCAGCAGTTCCCTGGGAGGGCCCGCCAAAAACATTCAGTACTTC. The full variable domain, rest sourced from reference TRBV28 and TRBJ2-4, is DVKVTQSSRYLVKRTGEKVFLECVQDMDHENMFWYRQDPGLGLRLIYFSYDVKMKEKGDIPEGYSVSREKKERFSLILESASTNQTSMYLCASSSLGGPAKNIQYFGAGTRLSVL.

V usage is TRBV7-2 and J usage is TRBJ2-5, with 11 bases identical to TRBD2. V lost 5 bases and J lost 9; bases outside the gene matches: 20. The CDR3 length is 18 residues. Looked up from germline, CDR1 is SGHTA and CDR2 is FQGNSA. In DNA form, the CDR3 reads TGTGCCAGCAGCCGGCGGGTGACTAGCGGGATTGGGAGAGTGGCCCAGTACTTC. As protein: CASSRRVTSGIGRVAQYF.

The genes are TRBV29-1 and TRBJ1-1; D not resolved. V dropped 5 bases and J dropped 0 bases, with 10 bases sitting between them. Germline loops: CDR1 SQVTM, CDR2 ANQGSEA. The CDR3 has 13 amino acids. CDR3: CSVRTGVNTEAFF. The CDR3, as DNA: TGCAGCGTTCGGACGGGTGTGAACACTGAAGCTTTCTTT.

The V call is TRBV15, the J call TRBJ1-2; D is unresolved. Germline CDR1 LNHNV, CDR2 YYDKDF (reference sequence). This CDR3 region has 13 residues. V dropped 5 bases and J dropped 8 bases, with 15 bases sitting between them. In DNA, the CDR3 is TGTGCCACCAGCGTCCTAAGAACTGGGGGCTACACCTTC. It specifies CATSVLRTGGYTF.

The V call is TRBV7-9, the J call TRBJ2-7, with 8 bases fitting TRBD2. The CDR3 length is 15 residues. Germline values: CDR1 SEHNR, CDR2 FQNEAQ (reference sequence). V trimming: 1 base; J trimming: 5 bases; junction bases outside the gene matches: 7. The CDR3 region is CASSLGVGRDHEQYF. The CDR3 DNA sequence: TGTGCCAGCAGCTTAGGGGTCGGGAGGGACCACGAGCAGTACTTC.

This clone came up once. CDR3: CASSHLKGGKLFF. As DNA, the CDR3 is TGTGCCAGCAGCCACCTTAAGGGGGGAAAACTGTTTTTT. This rearrangement joins TRBV6-5 to TRBJ1-4, with D tentatively TRBD1 (6 bases). The CDR3 extends over 13 amino acids. V lost 6 bases and J 10 bases, leaving 15 bases between the germline ends. Germline V gene data show CDR1 as MNHEY and CDR2 as SVGAGI.

The chain uses TRBV27 and TRBJ2-1; possibly TRBD1 or TRBD2 for D (5 bases each). The CDR3 is 19 amino acids. Trimming stripped 1 base from V and 1 base from J, with 20 bases between. CDR1 and CDR2 (germline): MNHEY, SMNVEV (reference sequence). For the CDR3, the DNA is TGTGCCAGCAGTTTATTCTTTATATCGGGGCCCGGTTCCTACAATGAGCAGTTCTTC. Protein sequence: CASSLFFISGPGSYNEQFF.

This chain joins TRBV12-5 and TRBJ1-5; no clear D. Germline lookup yields CDR1 LGHNT and CDR2 FRNRAP. The CDR3 loop spans 18 amino acids. Trimming took 2 bases from V and 4 from J, leaving 21 bases between them. Here the CDR3 reads CASGLRVISRVGNQPQHF. For the CDR3, the DNA is TGTGCTAGTGGTTTGAGGGTAATAAGTCGAGTGGGTAATCAGCCCCAGCATTTT.

This rearrangement joins TRBV4-3 to TRBJ2-2; 9 bases fit TRBD1. CDR3 length: 15 amino acids. V lost 5 bases to trimming and J lost 4 bases; unmatched junction nucleotides: 5. Germline CDR1 LGHNA, CDR2 YSLEER. Here the CDR3 reads CASSGRDRATGELFF. CDR3 DNA: TGCGCCAGCAGCGGACGGGACAGGGCCACCGGGGAGCTGTTTTTT.

This chain links TRBV7-3 with TRBJ2-2, with D uncertain. The CDR3 is 13 amino acids. Germline lookup yields CDR1 SGHTA and CDR2 FQGTGA. Trimming pared 5 bases from V and 4 bases from J, leaving 8 bases between. The chain's CDR3 is CASSPKGTGELFF. CDR3 bases: TGTGCCAGCAGCCCAAAGGGCACCGGGGAGCTGTTTTTT.

V is TRBV19 and J is TRBJ2-5; tentative D call: TRBD1 (5 bases). Germline CDR1 and CDR2: LNHDA and SQIVND (reference sequence). This CDR3 is built from 15 residues. V was pared by 9 bases and J by 0 bases, with 17 bases between. The CDR3 protein is CASSWGSSNQETQYF. The CDR3 coding sequence is TGTGCCAGCAGCTGGGGCTCTTCTAACCAAGAGACCCAGTACTTC.

The chain is built from TRBV18 and TRBJ1-5; maybe TRBD1 (6 bases). Germline loops: CDR1 KGHSH, CDR2 LQKENI. The V gene lost 3 bases and the J gene lost 3 bases, with 9 bases spanning the gap. The CDR3 is 14 amino acids. The CDR3 bases are TGTGCCAGCTCACCGGGGGACACCAATCAGCCCCAGCATTTT. Its protein is CASSPGDTNQPQHF.

The chain links TRBV5-8 to TRBJ1-2, with a tentative D call TRBD1 (6 bases). The V gene lost 2 bases and the J gene lost 4 bases, with 15 bases spanning the gap. Looked up from germline, CDR1 is SGHTS and CDR2 is YDEGEE. This CDR3 has 15 residues. Written as DNA, the CDR3 is TGTGCCAGCAGCTTAGGGGACGGACAGATCTATGGCTACACCTTC. Protein product: CASSLGDGQIYGYTF.

CDR3 DNA sequence: TGTGCCAGCAGTGCCGTGGAGAGCGGGAGATACGAGCAGTACTTC. Amino acid sequence: CASSAVESGRYEQYF. The chain has TRBV28 and TRBJ2-7; 8 bases are a match to TRBD2. Trimming removed 5 bases from V and 4 bases from J; junction bases left unmatched: 10. The CDR3 is 15 residues long. The germline V gene encodes CDR1 MDHEN and CDR2 SYDVKM.

This rearrangement joins TRBV5-3 to TRBJ2-5; TRBD2 agrees at 8 bases. TRBV5-3 is flagged as an ORF with uncertain function. With V trimmed by 4 bases and J by 1 base, 15 bases remained unmatched. The CDR3 extends over 18 amino acids. The CDR3 nucleotides are TGTGCCAGAAGCCCCGGGACTAAGCGGGAGAGGGGCCAAGAGACCCAGTACTTC. It translates to CARSPGTKRERGQETQYF.

The rearrangement uses TRBV7-9 and TRBJ2-3; D might be TRBD2 (5 bases). V was pared by 2 bases and J by 6 bases, with 15 bases between. The CDR3 loop spans 15 amino acids. CDR1 SEHNR and CDR2 FQNEAQ come from the germline V gene (reference sequence). The CDR3 loop reads CASSLTRRDTDTQYF. The CDR3 DNA reads as TGTGCCAGCAGCTTAACGAGACGGGATACTGATACGCAGTATTTT.

The chain links TRBV30 to TRBJ1-1, with TRBD1 identical over 9 bases. Germline V gene lookup returns CDR1 GTSNPN and CDR2 SVGIG (reference sequence). The J segment lost 3 bases and the V segment lost 1 base, leaving 6 bases of the junction unmatched. The CDR3 consists of 15 residues. CDR3 sequence reads: CAWSGGTGRDTEAFF. The CDR3 coding sequence is TGTGCCTGGAGTGGGGGGACAGGGAGAGACACTGAAGCTTTCTTT.

The CDR3 nucleotides are TGTGCCAGCAGCCGGGAGGATGCCGGGAGGACGGAGACCCAGTACTTC. It codes for CASSREDAGRTETQYF. The rearrangement joins TRBV5-4 to TRBJ2-5; 7 bases agree with TRBD2. V was clipped by 4 bases and J by 5 bases; unmatched bases: 14. Germline V lookup: CDR1 SGHNT, CDR2 YYREEE (reference sequence). The CDR3 consists of 16 residues.

The chain joins TRBV27 to TRBJ2-7, with D possibly being TRBD2 (6 bases). CDR3 length: 13 residues. Trimming removed 2 bases from V and 4 bases from J, with 9 bases in between. Germline V CDR1 and CDR2: MNHEY, SMNVEV (reference sequence). CDR3: CASSLDGGYEQYF. Written as DNA, the CDR3 is TGTGCCAGCAGTTTAGACGGGGGTTACGAGCAGTACTTC.

The CDR3 protein is CASRGLAGGSEQYF. The DNA of the CDR3 is TGTGCCAGCAGGGGACTAGCGGGCGGATCCGAGCAGTACTTC. This chain joins TRBV28 and TRBJ2-7, with 12 bases matching TRBD2. From germline, CDR1 is MDHEN and CDR2 SYDVKM. The CDR3 spans 14 residues. V lost 6 bases to trimming and J lost 6 bases; unmatched junction nucleotides: 6. The whole variable domain, filled in from reference TRBV28 and TRBJ2-7, reads DVKVTQSSRYLVKRTGEKVFLECVQDMDHENMFWYRQDPGLGLRLIYFSYDVKMKEKGDIPEGYSVSREKKERFSLILESASTNQTSMYLCASRGLAGGSEQYFGPGTRLTVT.